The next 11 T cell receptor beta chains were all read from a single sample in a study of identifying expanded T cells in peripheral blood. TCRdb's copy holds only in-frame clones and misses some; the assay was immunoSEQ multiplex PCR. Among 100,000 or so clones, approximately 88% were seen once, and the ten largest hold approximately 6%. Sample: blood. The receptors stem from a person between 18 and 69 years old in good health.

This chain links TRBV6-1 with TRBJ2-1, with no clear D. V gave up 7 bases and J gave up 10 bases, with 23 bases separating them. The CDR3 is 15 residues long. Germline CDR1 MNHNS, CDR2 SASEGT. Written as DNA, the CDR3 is TGTGCCAGCACCCGAGGTGGGCCTATTTACTCAGAGCAGTTCTTC. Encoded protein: CASTRGGPIYSEQFF.

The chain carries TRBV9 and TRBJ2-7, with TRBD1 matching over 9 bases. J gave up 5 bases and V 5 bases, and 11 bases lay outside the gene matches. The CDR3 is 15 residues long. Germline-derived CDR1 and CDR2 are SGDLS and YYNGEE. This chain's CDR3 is CASSEDGTGIHEQYF. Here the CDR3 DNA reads TGTGCCAGCAGTGAAGACGGGACAGGGATCCACGAGCAGTACTTC.

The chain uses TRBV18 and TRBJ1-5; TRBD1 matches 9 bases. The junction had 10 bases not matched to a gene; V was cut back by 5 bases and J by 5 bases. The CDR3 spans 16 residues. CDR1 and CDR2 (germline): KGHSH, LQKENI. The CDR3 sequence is CASSSLGQGQYQPQHF. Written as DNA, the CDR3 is TGTGCCAGCTCATCCTTAGGACAGGGGCAGTATCAGCCCCAGCATTTT.

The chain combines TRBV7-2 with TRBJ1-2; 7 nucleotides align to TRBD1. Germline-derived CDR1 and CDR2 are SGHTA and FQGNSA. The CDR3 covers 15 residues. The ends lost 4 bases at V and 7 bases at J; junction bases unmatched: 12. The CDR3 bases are TGTGCCAGCAGCTCTTCCGGGACAGACGCTTTTGGCTACACCTTC. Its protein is CASSSSGTDAFGYTF.

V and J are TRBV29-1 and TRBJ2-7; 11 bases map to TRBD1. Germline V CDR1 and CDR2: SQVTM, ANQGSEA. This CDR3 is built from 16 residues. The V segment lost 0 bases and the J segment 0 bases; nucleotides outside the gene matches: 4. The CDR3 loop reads CSVEDGTGGTSYEQYF. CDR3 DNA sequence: TGCAGCGTTGAAGACGGGACAGGGGGTACCTCCTACGAGCAGTACTTC.

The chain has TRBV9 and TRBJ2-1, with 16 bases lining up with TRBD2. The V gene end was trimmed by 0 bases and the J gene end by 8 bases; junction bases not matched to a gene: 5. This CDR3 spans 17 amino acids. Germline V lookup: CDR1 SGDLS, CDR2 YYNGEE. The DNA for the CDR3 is TGTGCCAGCAGCGTAGGCCCGGGACTAGCGGGGGGGCATGAGCAGTTCTTC. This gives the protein CASSVGPGLAGGHEQFF.

The CDR3: CASSDRSRQQGTHEQFF. DNA of the CDR3: TGTGCCAGCAGCGATAGGAGTCGGCAACAGGGAACTCATGAGCAGTTCTTC. The chain has TRBV7-9 and TRBJ2-1; possible D gene TRBD1, 6 bases. Germline-derived CDR1 and CDR2 are SEHNR and FQNEAQ (reference sequence). The CDR3 is 17 amino acids. The germline V and J ends were trimmed by 5 bases and 8 bases, with 25 bases remaining between them.

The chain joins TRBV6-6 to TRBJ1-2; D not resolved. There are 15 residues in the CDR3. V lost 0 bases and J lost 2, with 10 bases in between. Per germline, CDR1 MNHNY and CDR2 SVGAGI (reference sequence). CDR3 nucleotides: TGTGCCAGCAGTTACTCGGGAGATATGAACTATGGCTACACCTTC. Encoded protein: CASSYSGDMNYGYTF.

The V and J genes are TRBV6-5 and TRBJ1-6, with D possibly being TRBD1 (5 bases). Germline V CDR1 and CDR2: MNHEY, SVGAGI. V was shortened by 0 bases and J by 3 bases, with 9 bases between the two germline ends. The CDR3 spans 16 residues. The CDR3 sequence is CASSYSGGVYNSPLHF. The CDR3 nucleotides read TGTGCCAGCAGTTACTCGGGGGGGGTCTATAATTCACCCCTCCACTTT.

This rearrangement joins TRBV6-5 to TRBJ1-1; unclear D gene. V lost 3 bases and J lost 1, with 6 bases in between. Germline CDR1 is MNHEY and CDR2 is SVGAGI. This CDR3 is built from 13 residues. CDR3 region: CASSYGPNTEAFF. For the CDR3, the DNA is TGTGCCAGCAGTTATGGGCCGAACACTGAAGCTTTCTTT.

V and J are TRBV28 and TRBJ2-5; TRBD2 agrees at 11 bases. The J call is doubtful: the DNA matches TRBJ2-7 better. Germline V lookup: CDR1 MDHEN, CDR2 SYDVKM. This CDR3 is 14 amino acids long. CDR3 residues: CASRLAGVVSEQYF. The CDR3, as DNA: TGTGCCAGCAGACTAGCGGGAGTAGTGAGCGAGCAGTACTTC.